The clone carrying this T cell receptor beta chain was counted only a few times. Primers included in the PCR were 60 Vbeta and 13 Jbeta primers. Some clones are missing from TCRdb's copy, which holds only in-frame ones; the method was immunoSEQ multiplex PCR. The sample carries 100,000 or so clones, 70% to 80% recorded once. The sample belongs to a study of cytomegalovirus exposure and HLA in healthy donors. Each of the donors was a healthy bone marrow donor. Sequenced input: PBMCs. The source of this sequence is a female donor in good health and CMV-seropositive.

The CDR3 here is CASSLLAGEGHEQFF. The CDR3 DNA reads as TGTGCCAGCAGTCTACTAGCGGGAGAAGGCCATGAGCAGTTCTTC. The chain recombines TRBV6-6 with TRBJ2-1; TRBD2 matches at 11 bases. This CDR3 contains 15 residues. CDR1 is MNHNY, CDR2 SVGAGI, per germline (reference sequence). Trimming at V came to 5 bases and at J to 8 bases, leaving 8 bases not matched to a gene.